Each of the 9 T cell receptor beta chains below was sequenced from the same sample in a study. TCRdb re-called the RT-PCR reads with MiXCR, one entry per CDR3 protein. The sample includes hundreds of thousands of distinct CDR3 sequences, 14% seen only once; the top ten take roughly 3.9%. Sequenced material: memory CD4+ T cells from blood. Every receptor here comes from a female donor in good health, serving as a healthy control.

This clonotype was picked up many times. The J gene is TRBJ1-5, the V gene TRBV20-1, with D uncertain. The germline V and J ends were trimmed by 4 bases and 5 bases, with 21 bases remaining between them. The CDR3 is 16 residues long. The germline V gene has CDR1 DFQATT and CDR2 SNEGSKA (reference sequence). This CDR3 reads CSAKASTGPQDQPQHF. CDR3 sequence (DNA): TGCAGTGCTAAGGCCTCAACCGGTCCCCAGGATCAGCCCCAGCATTTT.

This clonotype came up a few times. The chain has TRBV9 and TRBJ1-4, with D maybe TRBD1 (5 bases). V gave up 4 bases and J gave up 6 bases, with 19 bases separating them. CDR3 length: 16 amino acids. Germline V lookup: CDR1 SGDLS, CDR2 YYNGEE. The CDR3 nucleotides are TGTGCCAGCAGCTTACCCCGGGAGGGGTCCGATGAAAAACTGTTTTTT. It specifies CASSLPREGSDEKLFF.

The CDR3 sequence is CSAPPRHNNQPQHF. DNA of the CDR3: TGCAGTGCTCCCCCTAGACACAACAATCAGCCCCAGCATTTT. V and J are TRBV20-1 and TRBJ1-5, with D unclear. CDR1 is DFQATT and CDR2 is SNEGSKA in the germline V gene (reference sequence). V was pared by 5 bases and J by 3 bases, with 14 bases between. This CDR3 spans 14 amino acids.

This clonotype was detected ten times or more. CDR3 nucleotide sequence: TGCAGTCCGAGAATCCAAGAGGCTAGCGTATACAATGAGCAGTTCTTC. It yields the protein CSPRIQEASVYNEQFF. The rearrangement links TRBV20-1 to TRBJ2-1, with D possibly being TRBD2 (6 bases). The germline CDR1 and CDR2 sequences are DFQATT and SNEGSKA (reference sequence). V was shortened by 8 bases and J by 4 bases, with 24 bases between the two germline ends. This CDR3 spans 16 amino acids.

This clonotype appeared once. The V gene is TRBV7-2, the J gene TRBJ2-5, with 10 bases that match TRBD2. Trimming took 7 bases from V and 5 from J; bases not matched to a gene: 10. CDR3 length equals 15 residues. Germline assignment: CDR1 SGHTA and CDR2 FQGNSA. The CDR3 spells CASKEREGRPETQYF. Written as DNA, the CDR3 is TGTGCCAGCAAGGAGCGGGAGGGCCGACCGGAGACCCAGTACTTC.

This clonotype has a handful of counts. This chain joins TRBV6-1 and TRBJ2-5; no definite D call. There are 13 residues in the CDR3. Trimming removed 7 bases at V and 1 base at J, with 10 bases between. Germline-derived CDR1 and CDR2 are MNHNS and SASEGT. The CDR3 reads CASTLYPQETQYF. The CDR3 DNA reads as TGTGCCAGCACCCTTTATCCCCAAGAGACCCAGTACTTC.

This clonotype was detected many times. J is TRBJ1-1 and V is TRBV12-3 or TRBV12-4; D unresolved. V was pared by 3 bases and J by 11 bases, with 10 bases between. This CDR3 spans 11 amino acids. Here the CDR3 DNA reads TGTGCCAGCAGTTTGGGTCGGGTGGCTTTCTTT. Protein: CASSLGRVAFF.

The rearrangement joins TRBV24-1 to TRBJ2-3, with D perhaps TRBD1 or TRBD2 (5 bases each). CDR3 length: 15 residues. With 4 bases removed from V and 10 bases from J, the gap between germline ends came to 20 bases. Germline values: CDR1 KGHDR, CDR2 SFDVKD. For the CDR3, the DNA is TGTGCCACCAGTGACCCCAGGACGGGACCAGTGGCGCAGTATTTT. Translation gives CATSDPRTGPVAQYF.

This clonotype was observed at least ten times. V is TRBV29-1 and J is TRBJ1-1; D is uncertain. Deletions cut 7 bases from V and 0 bases from J, with 6 bases between. Germline values: CDR1 SQVTM, CDR2 ANQGSEA. The CDR3 consists of 11 residues. The CDR3 reads CSGALNTEAFF. The CDR3 DNA is TGCAGCGGGGCGTTGAACACTGAAGCTTTCTTT. Full variable domain (missing parts from reference TRBV29-1 and TRBJ1-1): SAVISQKPSRDICQRGTSLTIQCQVDSQVTMMFWYRQQPGQSLTLIATANQGSEATYESGFVIDKFPISRPNLTFSTLTVSNMSPEDSSIYLCSGALNTEAFFGQGTRLTVV.